The 3 T cell receptor beta chains below were found in one sample sequenced in a study of blood T cell repertoires in COVID-19. Sequencing was performed with immunoSEQ multiplex PCR; in TCRdb, only in-frame clones are kept and a portion is missing. Here the sample spans fewer than 80,000 clones, 80% to 90% being singletons. The sequenced sample consisted of peripheral blood. These receptors were collected from a man younger than 45 with acute or convalescent COVID-19.

This chain uses TRBV11-2 with TRBJ1-4; 7 bases align to TRBD1. Germline values: CDR1 SGHAT, CDR2 FQNNGV. Trimming took 5 bases from V and 4 from J; bases not matched to a gene: 4. The CDR3 has 14 amino acids. CDR3 residues: CASSTGAFNEKLFF. The CDR3 nucleotides are TGTGCCAGCAGCACAGGGGCCTTTAATGAAAAACTGTTTTTT.

V usage is TRBV15 and J usage is TRBJ1-2; D is possibly TRBD1 (6 bases). Germline V gene lookup returns CDR1 LNHNV and CDR2 YYDKDF (reference sequence). This CDR3 region has 15 residues. Deletions cut 1 base from V and 4 bases from J, with 13 bases between. CDR3 in amino acids: CATSRGWGLPYGYTF. CDR3 bases: TGTGCCACCAGCAGAGGTTGGGGGCTCCCCTATGGCTACACCTTC.

The V call is TRBV25-1, the J call TRBJ1-4, with a tentative D call TRBD1 (5 bases). CDR3 length: 13 residues. V was trimmed by 6 bases and J by 4 bases, leaving 9 bases between them. Germline V gene sequence: CDR1 MGHDK, CDR2 SYGVNS. Here the CDR3 reads CASRDSLNEKLFF. Here the CDR3 DNA reads TGTGCCAGCAGAGACAGCCTTAATGAAAAACTGTTTTTT.